This T cell receptor beta chain was captured by sequencing in a study of T cells in Graves' hyperthyroidism and ophthalmopathy. V was shortened by 7 bases and J by 11 bases, with 18 bases between the two germline ends. CDR3 size: 13 residues. Amplified TCR beta CDR3 regions came from RNA transcripts. A set of HTBI primers served as the primers for a first-round RT-PCR of the TCR CDR3. TCRdb ran MiXCR on the multiplex PCR reads and lists one entry per CDR3 protein. Of 360,000 or so distinct CDR3 sequences in the sample, 15% to 20% were seen once. It was considered stable Graves' hyperthyroidism when ophthalmopathy did not progress within 18 months. This clonotype was counted at least ten times.

This receptor was identified in a woman aged 18-29 years with Graves' hyperthyroidism. Sequenced sample: blood. The gene calls are TRBV12-3 or TRBV12-4 and TRBJ1-5; D is possibly TRBD1 (5 bases). This CDR3 is CASTRDRGLTQHF. The CDR3 DNA reads as TGTGCCAGCACCAGGGACCGTGGTTTGACCCAGCATTTT.